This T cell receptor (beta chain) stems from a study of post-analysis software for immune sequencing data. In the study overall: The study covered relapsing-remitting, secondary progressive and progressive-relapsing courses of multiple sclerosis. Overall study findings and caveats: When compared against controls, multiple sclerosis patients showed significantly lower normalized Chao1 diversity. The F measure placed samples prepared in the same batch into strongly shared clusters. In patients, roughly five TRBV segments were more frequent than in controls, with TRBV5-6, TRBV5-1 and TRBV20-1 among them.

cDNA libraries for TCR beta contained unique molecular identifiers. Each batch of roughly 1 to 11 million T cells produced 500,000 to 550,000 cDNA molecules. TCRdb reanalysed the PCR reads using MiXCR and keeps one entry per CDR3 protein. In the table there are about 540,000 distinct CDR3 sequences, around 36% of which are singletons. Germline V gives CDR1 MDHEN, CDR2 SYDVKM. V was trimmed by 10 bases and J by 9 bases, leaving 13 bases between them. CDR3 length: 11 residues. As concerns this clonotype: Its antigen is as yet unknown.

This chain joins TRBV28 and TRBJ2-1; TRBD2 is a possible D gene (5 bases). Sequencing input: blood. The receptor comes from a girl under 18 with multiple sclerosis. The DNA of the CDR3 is TGTGCCACCCGGGCGAGGGCTGAGCAGTTCTTC. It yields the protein CATRARAEQFF.